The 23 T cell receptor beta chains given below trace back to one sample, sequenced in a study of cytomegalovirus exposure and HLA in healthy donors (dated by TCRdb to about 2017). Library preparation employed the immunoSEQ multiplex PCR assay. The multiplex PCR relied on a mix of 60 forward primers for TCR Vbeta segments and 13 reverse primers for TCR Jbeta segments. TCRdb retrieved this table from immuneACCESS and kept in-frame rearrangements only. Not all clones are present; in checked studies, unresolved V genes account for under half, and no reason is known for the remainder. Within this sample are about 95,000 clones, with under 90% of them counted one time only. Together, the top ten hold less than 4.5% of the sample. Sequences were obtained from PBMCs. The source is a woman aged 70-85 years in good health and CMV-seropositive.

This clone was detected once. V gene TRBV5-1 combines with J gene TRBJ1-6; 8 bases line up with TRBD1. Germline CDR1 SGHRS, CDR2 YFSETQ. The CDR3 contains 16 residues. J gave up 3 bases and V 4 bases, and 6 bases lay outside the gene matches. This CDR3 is CASSTGTGLYNSPLHF. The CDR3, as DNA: TGCGCCAGCAGCACGGGGACAGGACTCTATAATTCACCCCTCCACTTT.

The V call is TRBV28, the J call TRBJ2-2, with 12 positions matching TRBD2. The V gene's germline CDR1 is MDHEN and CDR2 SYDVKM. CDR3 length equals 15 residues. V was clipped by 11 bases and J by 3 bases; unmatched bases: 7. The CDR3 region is CAAGGLAGYTGELFF. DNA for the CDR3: TGTGCCGCAGGCGGACTAGCGGGGTACACCGGGGAGCTGTTTTTT.

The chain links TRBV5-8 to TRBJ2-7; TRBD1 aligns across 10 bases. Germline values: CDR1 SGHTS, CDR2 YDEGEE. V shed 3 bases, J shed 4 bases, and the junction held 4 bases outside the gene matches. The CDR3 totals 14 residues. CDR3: CASSYDRGLYEQYF. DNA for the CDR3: TGTGCCAGCAGCTATGACAGGGGGCTGTACGAGCAGTACTTC. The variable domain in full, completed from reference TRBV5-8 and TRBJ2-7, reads EAGVTQSPTHLIKTRGQQATLRCSPISGHTSVYWYQQALGLGLQFLLWYDEGEERNRGNFPPRFSGRQFPNYSSELNVNALELEDSALYLCASSYDRGLYEQYFGPGTRLTVT.

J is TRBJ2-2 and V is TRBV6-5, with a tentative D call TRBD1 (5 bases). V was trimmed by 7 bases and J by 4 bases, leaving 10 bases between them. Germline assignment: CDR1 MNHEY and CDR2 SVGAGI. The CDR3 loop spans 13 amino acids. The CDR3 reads CASTRDGTGELFF. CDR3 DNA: TGTGCCAGCACCAGGGATGGCACCGGGGAGCTGTTTTTT.

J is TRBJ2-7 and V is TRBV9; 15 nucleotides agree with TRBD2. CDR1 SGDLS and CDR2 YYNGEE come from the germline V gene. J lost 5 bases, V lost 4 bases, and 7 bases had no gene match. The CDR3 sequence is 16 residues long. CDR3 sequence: CASSSPGLAGGHEQYF. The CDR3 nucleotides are TGTGCCAGCAGCTCTCCGGGACTAGCGGGAGGCCACGAGCAGTACTTC. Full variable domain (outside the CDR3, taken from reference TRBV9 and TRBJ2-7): DSGVTQTPKHLITATGQRVTLRCSPRSGDLSVYWYQQSLDQGLQFLIQYYNGEERAKGNILERFSAQQFPDLHSELNLSSLELGDSALYFCASSSPGLAGGHEQYFGPGTRLTVT.

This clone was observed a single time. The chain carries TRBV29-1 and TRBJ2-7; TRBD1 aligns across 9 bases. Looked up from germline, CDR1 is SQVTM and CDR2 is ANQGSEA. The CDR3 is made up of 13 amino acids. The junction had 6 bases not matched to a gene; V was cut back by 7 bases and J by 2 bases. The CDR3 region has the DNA TGCAGCGGGCGGGGACAGGGCACCTACGAGCAGTACTTC. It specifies CSGRGQGTYEQYF.

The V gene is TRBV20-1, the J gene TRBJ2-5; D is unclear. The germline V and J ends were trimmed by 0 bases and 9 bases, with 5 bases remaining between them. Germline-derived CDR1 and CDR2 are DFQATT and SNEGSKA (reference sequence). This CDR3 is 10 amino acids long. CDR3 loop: CSARDEAQYF. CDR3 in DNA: TGCAGTGCTAGAGATGAGGCCCAGTACTTC.

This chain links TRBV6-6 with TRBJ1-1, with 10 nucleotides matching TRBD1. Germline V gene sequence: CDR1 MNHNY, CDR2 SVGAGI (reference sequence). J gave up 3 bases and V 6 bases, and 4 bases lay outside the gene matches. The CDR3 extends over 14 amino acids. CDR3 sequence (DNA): TGTGCCAGCAGGACCGGGACAGGGGACACTGAAGCTTTCTTT. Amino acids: CASRTGTGDTEAFF.

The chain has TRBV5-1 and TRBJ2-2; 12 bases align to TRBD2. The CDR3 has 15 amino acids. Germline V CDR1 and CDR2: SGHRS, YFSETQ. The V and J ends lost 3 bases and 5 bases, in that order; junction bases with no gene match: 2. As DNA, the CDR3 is TGCGCCAGCAGCTCTGGACTAGCGGGAACCGGGGAGCTGTTTTTT. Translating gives CASSSGLAGTGELFF.

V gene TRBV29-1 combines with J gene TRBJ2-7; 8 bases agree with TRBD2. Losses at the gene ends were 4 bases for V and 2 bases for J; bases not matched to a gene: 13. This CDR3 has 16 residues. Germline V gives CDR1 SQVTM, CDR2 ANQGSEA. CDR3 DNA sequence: TGCAGCGTTGGACCGAGAGGACGGGAGGGCCCCTACGAGCAGTACTTC. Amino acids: CSVGPRGREGPYEQYF.

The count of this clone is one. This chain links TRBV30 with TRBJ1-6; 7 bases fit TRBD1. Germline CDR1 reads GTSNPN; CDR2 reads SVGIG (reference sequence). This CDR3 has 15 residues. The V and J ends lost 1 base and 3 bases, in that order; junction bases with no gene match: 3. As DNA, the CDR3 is TGTGCCTGGAGTGAGGGACAGCTCTATAATTCACCCCTCCACTTT. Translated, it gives CAWSEGQLYNSPLHF.

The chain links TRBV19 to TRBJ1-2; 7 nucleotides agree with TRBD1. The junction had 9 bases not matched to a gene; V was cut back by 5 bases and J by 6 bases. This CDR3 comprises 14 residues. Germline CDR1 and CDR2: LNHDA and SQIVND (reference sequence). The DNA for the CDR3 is TGTGCCAGTAGTCCCAGACAGGGACCCGATGGCTACACCTTC. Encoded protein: CASSPRQGPDGYTF.

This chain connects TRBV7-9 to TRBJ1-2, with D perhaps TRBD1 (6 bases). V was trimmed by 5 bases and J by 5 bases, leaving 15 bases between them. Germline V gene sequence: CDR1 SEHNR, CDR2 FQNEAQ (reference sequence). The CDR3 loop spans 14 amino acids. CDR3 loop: CASSQSGGAYGYTF. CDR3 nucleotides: TGTGCCAGCAGCCAGTCGGGGGGGGCATATGGCTACACCTTC.

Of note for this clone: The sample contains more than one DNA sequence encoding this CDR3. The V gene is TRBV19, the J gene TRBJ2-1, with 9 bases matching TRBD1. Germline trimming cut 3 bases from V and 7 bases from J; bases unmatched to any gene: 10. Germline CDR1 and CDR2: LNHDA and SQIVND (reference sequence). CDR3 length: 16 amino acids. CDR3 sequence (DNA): TGTGCCAGTAGTATGGTTTCGGACAGGGGTTCTAATGAGCAGTTCTTC. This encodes CASSMVSDRGSNEQFF. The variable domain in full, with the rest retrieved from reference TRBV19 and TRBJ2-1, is DGGITQSPKYLFRKEGQNVTLSCEQNLNHDAMYWYRQDPGQGLRLIYYSQIVNDFQKGDIAEGYSVSREKKESFPLTVTSAQKNPTAFYLCASSMVSDRGSNEQFFGPGTRLTVL.

CDR3 loop: CASSFGQGNYGYTF. The CDR3 DNA follows: TGTGCCAGCAGCTTCGGGCAGGGGAACTATGGCTACACCTTC. The gene calls are TRBV5-5 and TRBJ1-2, with D maybe TRBD1 (6 bases). The germline gives CDR1 SGHKS, CDR2 YYEKEE (reference sequence). This CDR3 has 14 amino acids. Between the trimmed V and J ends, which lost 2 bases and 2 bases, there was a span of 10 bases.

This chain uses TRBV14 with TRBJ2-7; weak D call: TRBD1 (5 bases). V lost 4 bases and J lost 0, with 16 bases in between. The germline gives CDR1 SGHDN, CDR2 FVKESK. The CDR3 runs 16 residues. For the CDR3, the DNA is TGTGCCAGCAGCCCCCATGGGCTAGGGGACTCCTACGAGCAGTACTTC. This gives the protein CASSPHGLGDSYEQYF.

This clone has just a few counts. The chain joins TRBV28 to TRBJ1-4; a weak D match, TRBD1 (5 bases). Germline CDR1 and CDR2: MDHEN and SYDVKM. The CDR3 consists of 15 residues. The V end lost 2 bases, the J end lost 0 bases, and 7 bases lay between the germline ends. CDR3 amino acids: CASSLQGSTNEKLFF. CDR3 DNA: TGTGCCAGCAGTTTACAGGGTTCAACTAATGAAAAACTGTTTTTT. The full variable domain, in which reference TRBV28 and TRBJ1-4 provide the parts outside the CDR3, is DVKVTQSSRYLVKRTGEKVFLECVQDMDHENMFWYRQDPGLGLRLIYFSYDVKMKEKGDIPEGYSVSREKKERFSLILESASTNQTSMYLCASSLQGSTNEKLFFGSGTQLSVL.

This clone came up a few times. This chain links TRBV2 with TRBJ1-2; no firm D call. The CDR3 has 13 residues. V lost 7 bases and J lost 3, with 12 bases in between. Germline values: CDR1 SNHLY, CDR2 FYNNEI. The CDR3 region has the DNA TGTGCCAGCATACTAAGGGAGGACTATGGCTACACCTTC. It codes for CASILREDYGYTF.

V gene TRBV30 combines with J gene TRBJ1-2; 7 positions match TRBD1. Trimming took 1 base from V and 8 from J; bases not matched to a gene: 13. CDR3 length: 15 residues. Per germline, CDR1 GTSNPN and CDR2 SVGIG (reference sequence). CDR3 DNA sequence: TGTGCCTGGAGTGGCCGAATTAATGACAGGGACGGCTACACCTTC. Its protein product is CAWSGRINDRDGYTF.

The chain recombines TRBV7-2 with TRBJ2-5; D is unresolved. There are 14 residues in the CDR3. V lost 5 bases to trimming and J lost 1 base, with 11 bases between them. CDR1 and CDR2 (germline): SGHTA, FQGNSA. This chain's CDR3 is CASSPSLSQETQYF. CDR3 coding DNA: TGTGCCAGCAGCCCCTCTCTGTCCCAAGAGACCCAGTACTTC.

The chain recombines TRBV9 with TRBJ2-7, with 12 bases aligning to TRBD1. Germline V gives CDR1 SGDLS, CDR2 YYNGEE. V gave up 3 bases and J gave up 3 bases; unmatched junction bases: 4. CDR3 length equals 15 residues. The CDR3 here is CASSERDRGLYEQYF. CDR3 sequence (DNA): TGTGCCAGCAGCGAGAGGGACAGGGGGCTCTACGAGCAGTACTTC.

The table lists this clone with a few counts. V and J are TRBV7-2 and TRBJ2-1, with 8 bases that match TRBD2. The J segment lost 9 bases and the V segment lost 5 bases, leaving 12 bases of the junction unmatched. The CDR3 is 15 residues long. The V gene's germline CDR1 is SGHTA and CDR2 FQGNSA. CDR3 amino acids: CASSTTSDSLREQFF. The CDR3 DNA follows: TGTGCCAGCAGCACGACTAGCGATTCCCTTCGTGAGCAGTTCTTC.

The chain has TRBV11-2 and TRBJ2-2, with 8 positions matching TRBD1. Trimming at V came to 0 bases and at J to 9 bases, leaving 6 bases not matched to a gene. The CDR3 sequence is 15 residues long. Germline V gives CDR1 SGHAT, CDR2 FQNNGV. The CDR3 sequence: CASSLDPGQARELFF. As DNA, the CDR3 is TGTGCCAGCAGCTTAGACCCGGGACAGGCTAGGGAGCTGTTTTTT. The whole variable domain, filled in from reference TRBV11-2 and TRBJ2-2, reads EAGVAQSPRYKIIEKRQSVAFWCNPISGHATLYWYQQILGQGPKLLIQFQNNGVVDDSQLPKDRFSAERLKGVDSTLKIQPAKLEDSAVYLCASSLDPGQARELFFGEGSRLTVL.